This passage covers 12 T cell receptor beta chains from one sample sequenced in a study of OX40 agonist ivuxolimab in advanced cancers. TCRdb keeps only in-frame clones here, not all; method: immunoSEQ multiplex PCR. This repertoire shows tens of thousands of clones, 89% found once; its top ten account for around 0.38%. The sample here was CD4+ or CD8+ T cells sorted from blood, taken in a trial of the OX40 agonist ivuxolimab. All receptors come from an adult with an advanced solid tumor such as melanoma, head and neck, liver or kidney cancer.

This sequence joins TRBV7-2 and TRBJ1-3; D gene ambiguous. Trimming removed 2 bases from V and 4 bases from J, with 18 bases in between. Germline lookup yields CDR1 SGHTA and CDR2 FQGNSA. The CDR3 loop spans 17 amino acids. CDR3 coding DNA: TGTGCCAGCAGCTTAACGTCATCGTCGATTGGGGGAAACACCATATATTTT. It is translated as CASSLTSSSIGGNTIYF.

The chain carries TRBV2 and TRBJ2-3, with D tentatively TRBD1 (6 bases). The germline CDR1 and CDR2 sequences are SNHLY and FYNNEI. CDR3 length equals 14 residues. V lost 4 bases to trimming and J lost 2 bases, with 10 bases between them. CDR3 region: CASSVQGPTDTQYF. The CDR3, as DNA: TGTGCCAGCAGTGTACAGGGTCCCACAGATACGCAGTATTTT. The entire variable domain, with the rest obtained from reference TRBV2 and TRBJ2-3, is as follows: EPEVTQTPSHQVTQMGQEVILRCVPISNHLYFYWYRQILGQKVEFLVSFYNNEISEKSEIFDDQFSVERPDGSNFTLKIRSTKLEDSAMYFCASSVQGPTDTQYFGPGTRLTVL.

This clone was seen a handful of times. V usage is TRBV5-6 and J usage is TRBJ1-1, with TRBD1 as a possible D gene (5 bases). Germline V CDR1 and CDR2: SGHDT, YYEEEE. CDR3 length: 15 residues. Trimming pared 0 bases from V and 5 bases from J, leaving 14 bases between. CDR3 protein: CASSLANAGLTEAFF. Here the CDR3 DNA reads TGTGCCAGCAGCTTGGCAAACGCAGGGTTAACTGAAGCTTTCTTT.

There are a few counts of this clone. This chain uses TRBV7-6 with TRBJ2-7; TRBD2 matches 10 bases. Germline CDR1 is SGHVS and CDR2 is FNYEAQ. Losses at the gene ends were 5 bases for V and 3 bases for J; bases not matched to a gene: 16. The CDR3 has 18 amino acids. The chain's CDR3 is CASSTGTSGITRGYEQYF. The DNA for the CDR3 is TGTGCCAGCAGCACCGGCACTAGCGGGATCACGAGGGGCTACGAGCAGTACTTC. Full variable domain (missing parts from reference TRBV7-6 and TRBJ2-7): GAGVSQSPRYKVTKRGQDVALRCDPISGHVSLYWYRQALGQGPEFLTYFNYEAQQDKSGLPNDRFSAERPEGSISTLTIQRTEQRDSAMYRCASSTGTSGITRGYEQYFGPGTRLTVT.

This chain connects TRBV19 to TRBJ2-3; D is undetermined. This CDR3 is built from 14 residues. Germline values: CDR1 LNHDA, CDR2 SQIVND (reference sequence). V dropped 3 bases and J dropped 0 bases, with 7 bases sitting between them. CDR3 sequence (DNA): TGTGCCAGTAGTATCAGCCCTAGCACAGATACGCAGTATTTT. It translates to CASSISPSTDTQYF.

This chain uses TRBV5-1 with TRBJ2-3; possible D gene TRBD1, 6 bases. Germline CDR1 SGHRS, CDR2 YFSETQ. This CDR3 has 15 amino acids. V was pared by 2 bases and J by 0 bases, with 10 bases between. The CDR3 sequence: CASSFQGPSTDTQYF. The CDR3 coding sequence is TGCGCCAGCAGCTTTCAGGGGCCAAGCACAGATACGCAGTATTTT.

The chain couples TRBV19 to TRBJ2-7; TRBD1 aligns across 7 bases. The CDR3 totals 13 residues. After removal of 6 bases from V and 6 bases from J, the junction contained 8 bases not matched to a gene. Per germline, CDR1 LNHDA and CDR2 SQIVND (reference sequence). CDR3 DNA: TGTGCCAGTAGCGTTAACAGGGGTGGCGAGCAGTACTTC. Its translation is CASSVNRGGEQYF.

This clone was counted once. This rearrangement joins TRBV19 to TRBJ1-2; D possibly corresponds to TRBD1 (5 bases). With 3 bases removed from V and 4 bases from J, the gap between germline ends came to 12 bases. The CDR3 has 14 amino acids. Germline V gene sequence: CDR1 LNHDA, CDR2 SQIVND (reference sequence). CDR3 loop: CASSMGGSFYGYTF. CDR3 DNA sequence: TGTGCCAGTAGTATGGGGGGGAGTTTCTATGGCTACACCTTC.

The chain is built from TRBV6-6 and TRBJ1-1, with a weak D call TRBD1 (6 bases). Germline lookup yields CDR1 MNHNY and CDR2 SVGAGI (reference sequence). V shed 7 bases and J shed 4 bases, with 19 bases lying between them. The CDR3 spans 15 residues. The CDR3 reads CASTFGKGVSTEAFF. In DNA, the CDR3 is TGTGCCAGCACCTTTGGTAAGGGGGTAAGCACTGAAGCTTTCTTT.

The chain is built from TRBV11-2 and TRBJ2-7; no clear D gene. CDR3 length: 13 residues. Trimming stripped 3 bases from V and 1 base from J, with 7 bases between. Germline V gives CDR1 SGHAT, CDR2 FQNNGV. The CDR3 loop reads CASSFLSSYEQYF. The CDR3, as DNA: TGTGCCAGCAGCTTTCTCAGTTCCTACGAGCAGTACTTC.

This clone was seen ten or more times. CDR3 bases: TGTGCCAGTAGTAGGGGAATCAATCAGCCCCAGCATTTT. This encodes CASSRGINQPQHF. V usage is TRBV19 and J usage is TRBJ1-5; D gene uncertain. CDR1 LNHDA and CDR2 SQIVND come from the germline V gene (reference sequence). Trimming took off 4 bases at V and 3 bases at J, with 7 bases between the two ends. This CDR3 has 13 residues.

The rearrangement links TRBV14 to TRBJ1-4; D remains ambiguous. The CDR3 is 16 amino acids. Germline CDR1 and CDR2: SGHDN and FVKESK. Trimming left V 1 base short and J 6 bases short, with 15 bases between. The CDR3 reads CASSQGPLGLYEKLFF. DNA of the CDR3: TGTGCCAGCAGCCAAGGGCCTCTTGGGTTGTATGAAAAACTGTTTTTT.